This T cell receptor (beta chain) stems from a study of T-cell memory formation after mild COVID-19. Study background: Clustering of TCRs was largely donor specific. Findings and limits, study-wide: In pre-infection memory, a portion of responding clones appeared, which suggested that cross-reactive memory joined.

This clonotype was recorded many times. What it binds is unknown. In TCRdb, the 5' RACE reads were re-called with MiXCR into one record per CDR3 protein. The table shows around 160,000 distinct CDR3 sequences, with 11% occurring only once. V gave up 4 bases and J gave up 0 bases, with 13 bases separating them. The CDR3 extends over 15 amino acids. CDR1 is SGHDN, CDR2 FVKESK, per germline. This chain links TRBV14 with TRBJ2-7, with a weak D call TRBD1 (5 bases). Sequencing was done on a sample of PBMCs or a T cell subset sorted from them (not recorded which). The receptor comes from a man aged 18 to 35 who had mild COVID-19 (a few samples of this study predate the infection). Cell type and time point are not known. DNA for the CDR3: TGTGCCAGCAGCCGAATGACAGCCTACTCCTACGAGCAGTACTTC. Residues: CASSRMTAYSYEQYF.